This T cell receptor beta chain is drawn from a study of STAT5B mutations in CD4+ large granular lymphocyte leukemia (dated by TCRdb to between 2021 and 2023). A note on the overall study: Among healthy controls, the CDR3 'QG' motif was associated with a particular HLA allele. The study compared the TCRbeta repertoires of patients with CD4+ T-cell large granular lymphocyte leukemia against those of healthy blood donors. Flow cytometry on FACSCanto II or FACSVerse confirmed that purified fractions exceeded 95% purity among lymphocytes. The paper as a whole reports these results and caveats: The main leukemic clonotypes were found to be private to each patient, although around 26% of the main leukemic clonotypes were detected at low frequency in the non-leukemic repertoires of other patients. TRBV06-family usage was enriched among the top patient clones (8/27) compared with healthy controls (2/35). CD4-sorted patient repertoires appeared more clonal than healthy CD4+ repertoires, and this difference persisted after removing the putative leukemic clones. The data were not HLA-matched, and the higher clonality in CD4+ T-LGLL than in CD8+ T-LGLL could be due to the relatively small sample size.

The immunoSEQ assay at survey resolution was applied to genomic DNA for sequencing of TCRbeta rearrangements. In the paper's pipeline: In the TCR sequencing data, the lowest productive clonotype frequency that could be detected was 2.59 x 10-5. Only productive TCRbeta rearrangements, meaning sequences that were complete and in-frame, were kept for the analyses. Sample clonality was computed as Simpson clonality in the immunoSEQ Analyzer version 3.0. Based on frequency, clones were grouped as very rare, small, medium, large (1-20%) or hyperexpanded (>20%). Generation probabilities were estimated with OLGA 1.2.3, V-gene circos plots were made with VDJtools, specificities were looked up in VDJdb, and CDR3 motifs were identified with GLIPH. Imported from immuneACCESS, the table was reduced by TCRdb to in-frame sequences with V and J called. These copies leave out some clones; in studies compared against another copy, an unresolved V gene accounts for under half, and the cause of the remainder is not known. The DNA gave D and trimming, while V, J and clone size come from that table. The sample profile shows some 45,000 clones; around 85% of them were found once. Approximately 2.5% of the sample is held by the ten biggest clonotypes.

The healthy control group was made up of around 37 blood donors, and the Finnish Red Cross blood service supplied their buffy coats. All TCR-sequenced material derived from peripheral blood: patient blood samples and healthy donor buffy coats. Ficoll-Hypaque gradient centrifugation was used to isolate peripheral blood mononuclear cells. CD4+ cells were magnetically purified from the buffy coats of healthy controls. Genomic DNA was extracted using the Gentra Puregene Cell and Tissue kit, and a Qubit 2.0 fluorometer was used to quantify it. CDR1 and CDR2, per the germline V gene, are MNHEY and SVGAGI. Relative to germline, V is 6 bases shorter and J is 8 bases shorter, with 13 bases between their ends. From cysteine to phenylalanine, the CDR3 is 12 amino acids long. Of the read, only the CDR3 DNA is kept; its 36 bases are in frame from base 1. This clone was seen a single time. Its antigen is still unknown. Base qualities are not provided; no much larger clone lies one nucleotide away.

The sequencing input was CD4+ T cells from blood buffy coats. The rearrangement joined TRBV6-5 to TRBJ1-2, with the D segment identity uncertain. The receptor comes from a human donor in good health. The CDR3 region: CASRDTNMGYTF. The sequenced DNA: TGTGCCAGCAGGGATACCAACATGGGCTACACCTTC.